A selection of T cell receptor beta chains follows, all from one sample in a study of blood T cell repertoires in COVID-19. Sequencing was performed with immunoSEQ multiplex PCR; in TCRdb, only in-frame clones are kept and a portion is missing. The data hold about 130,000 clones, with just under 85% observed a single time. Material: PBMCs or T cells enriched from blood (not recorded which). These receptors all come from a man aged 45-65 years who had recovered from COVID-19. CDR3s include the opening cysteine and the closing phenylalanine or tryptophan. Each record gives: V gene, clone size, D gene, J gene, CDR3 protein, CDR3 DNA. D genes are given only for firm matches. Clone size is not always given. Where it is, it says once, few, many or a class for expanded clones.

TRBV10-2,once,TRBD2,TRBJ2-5,CASSDMSGGAETQYF,TGCGCCAGCAGTGACATGAGCGGGGGGGCGGAGACCCAGTACTTC
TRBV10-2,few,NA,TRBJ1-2,CASSESSGGYTF,TGCGCCAGCAGTGAGTCTTCGGGTGGCTACACCTTC
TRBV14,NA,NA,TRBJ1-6,CASSQSRNYNSPLHF,TGTGCCAGCAGCCAATCGCGGAACTATAATTCACCCCTCCACTTT
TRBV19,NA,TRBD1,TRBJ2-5,CASSILAGTGVGETQYF,TGTGCCAGTAGTATTTTGGCTGGGACAGGGGTCGGGGAGACCCAGTACTTC
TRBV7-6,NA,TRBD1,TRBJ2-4,CASSSIRGRFPIAKNIQYF,TGTGCCAGCAGCTCCATCAGGGGGCGGTTCCCCATAGCCAAAAACATTCAGTACTTC
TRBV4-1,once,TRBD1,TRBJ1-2,CASSQGQGTNYGYTF,TGCGCCAGCAGCCAAGGACAGGGGACTAACTATGGCTACACCTTC
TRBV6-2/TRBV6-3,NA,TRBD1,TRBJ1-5,CASSIKKTGGSGNQPQHF,TGTGCCAGCAGTATAAAAAAGACAGGGGGCTCTGGCAATCAGCCCCAGCATTTT
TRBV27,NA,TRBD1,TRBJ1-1,CASSLSGGTGYPEAFF,TGTGCCAGCAGTTTATCGGGTGGGACAGGCTACCCTGAAGCTTTCTTT
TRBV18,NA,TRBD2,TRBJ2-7,CASSPSGGPTYEQYF,TGTGCCAGCTCACCTAGCGGGGGCCCTACCTACGAGCAGTACTTC
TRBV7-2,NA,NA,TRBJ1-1,CASSETRTRGTEAFF,TGTGCCAGCAGCGAAACTCGGACAAGGGGCACTGAAGCTTTCTTT
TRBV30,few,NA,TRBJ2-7,CAGGLHEQYF,TGTGCCGGGGGACTCCACGAGCAGTACTTC
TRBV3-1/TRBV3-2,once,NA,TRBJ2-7,CASSREVGLSYEQYF,TGTGCCAGCAGCCGCGAGGTAGGCCTTTCCTACGAGCAGTACTTC
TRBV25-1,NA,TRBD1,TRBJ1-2,CASRAQGARGYTF,TGTGCCAGCAGGGCGCAGGGGGCCCGTGGCTACACCTTC
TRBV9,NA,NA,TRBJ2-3,CASSRGVMGTDTQYF,TGTGCCAGCAGCCGCGGGGTGATGGGCACAGATACGCAGTATTTT
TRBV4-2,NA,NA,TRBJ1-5,CASSQVSQGPYSNQPQHF,TGTGCCAGCAGCCAAGTATCCCAGGGGCCCTACTCCAATCAGCCCCAGCATTTT
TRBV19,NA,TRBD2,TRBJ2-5,CASSPGLASGVGLETQYF,TGTGCCAGTAGTCCCGGACTAGCGTCCGGGGTTGGCTTAGAGACCCAGTACTTC
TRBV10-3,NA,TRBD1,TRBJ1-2,CAISPDRGYGYTF,TGTGCCATCAGCCCCGACAGGGGCTATGGCTACACCTTC
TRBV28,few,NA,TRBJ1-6,CASSLGQRLSSYNSPLHF,TGTGCCAGCAGTTTAGGACAGCGCCTGAGCTCCTATAATTCACCCCTCCACTTT
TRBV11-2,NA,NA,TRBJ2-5,CASRQDQETQYF,TGTGCCAGCAGACAAGATCAAGAGACCCAGTACTTC
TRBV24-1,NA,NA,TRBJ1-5,CATSSRGRGNQPQHF,TGTGCCACTAGTAGTCGGGGTCGGGGCAATCAGCCCCAGCATTTT
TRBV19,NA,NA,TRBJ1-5,CASTPGGDQPQHF,TGTGCCAGTACCCCGGGAGGGGACCAGCCCCAGCATTTT
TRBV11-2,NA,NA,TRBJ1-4,CASSSTGRGLFF,TGTGCCAGCAGCTCAACAGGGCGAGGCCTGTTTTTT
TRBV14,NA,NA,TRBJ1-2,CASSTHPGDNYGYTF,TGTGCCAGCAGCACCCACCCAGGGGACAACTATGGCTACACCTTC
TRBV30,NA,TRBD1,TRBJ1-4,CAWSFFGTGSEKLFF,TGTGCCTGGAGCTTTTTCGGGACAGGTAGTGAAAAACTGTTTTTT
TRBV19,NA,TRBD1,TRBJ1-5,CASSTTLRGQGQPQHF,TGTGCCAGTAGTACCACCCTCCGGGGACAGGGCCAGCCCCAGCATTTT
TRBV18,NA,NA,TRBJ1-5,CASSPQGSVNQPQHF,TGTGCCAGCTCACCACAGGGGTCGGTGAATCAGCCCCAGCATTTT
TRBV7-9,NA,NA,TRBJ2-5,CASSLAGVGETQYF,TGTGCCAGCAGCTTAGCCGGAGTCGGAGAGACCCAGTACTTC
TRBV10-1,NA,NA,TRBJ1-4,CATNRQSTNEKLFF,TGCGCCACTAATAGACAGTCAACTAATGAAAAACTGTTTTTT
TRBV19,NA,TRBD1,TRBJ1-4,CASSIRTGEKLFF,TGTGCCAGTAGTATCCGGACAGGGGAAAAACTGTTTTTT
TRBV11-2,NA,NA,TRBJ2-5,CASSLDSFSGTRPTQYF,TGTGCCAGCAGCTTAGACAGTTTCTCCGGGACTCGTCCTACCCAGTACTTC
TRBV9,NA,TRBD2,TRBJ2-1,CASSPQGTSGNNEQFF,TGTGCCAGCAGCCCCCAAGGGACTAGCGGCAACAATGAGCAGTTCTTC
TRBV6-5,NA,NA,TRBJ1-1,CASSYRGNTEAFF,TGTGCCAGCAGTTACAGGGGGAACACTGAAGCTTTCTTT
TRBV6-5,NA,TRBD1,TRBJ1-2,CASTPDRAAGYGYTF,TGTGCCAGCACACCGGACAGGGCCGCGGGCTATGGCTACACCTTC
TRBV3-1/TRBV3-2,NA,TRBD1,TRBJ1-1,CASSRGQGSTEAFF,TGTGCCAGCAGCCGCGGACAGGGGAGCACTGAAGCTTTCTTT
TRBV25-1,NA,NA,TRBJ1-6,CASSESTGDVSPLHF,TGTGCCAGCAGTGAATCGACAGGTGATGTTTCACCCCTCCACTTT
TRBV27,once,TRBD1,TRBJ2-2,CASSNRGRGTGELFF,TGTGCCAGCAGCAATAGGGGGCGCGGCACCGGGGAGCTGTTTTTT
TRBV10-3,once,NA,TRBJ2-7,CAIRPRNSYEQYF,TGTGCCATCAGGCCCAGGAACTCCTACGAGCAGTACTTC
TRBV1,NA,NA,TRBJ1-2,CTSSQDSPTGGRMDGYTF,TGCACCAGCAGCCAAGATTCCCCGACAGGGGGCAGGATGGATGGCTACACCTTC
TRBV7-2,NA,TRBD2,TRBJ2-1,CASSSGLAGYNEQFF,TGTGCCAGCAGCTCGGGACTAGCGGGGTACAATGAGCAGTTCTTC
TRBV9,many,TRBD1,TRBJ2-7,CASSPWDRGNEQYF,TGTGCCAGCAGCCCCTGGGACAGGGGCAACGAGCAGTACTTC